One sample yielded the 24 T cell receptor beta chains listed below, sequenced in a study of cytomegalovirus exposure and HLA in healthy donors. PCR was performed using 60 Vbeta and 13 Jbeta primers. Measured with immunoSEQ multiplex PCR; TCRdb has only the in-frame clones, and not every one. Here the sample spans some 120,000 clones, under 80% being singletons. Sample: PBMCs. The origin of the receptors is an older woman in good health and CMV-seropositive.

The CDR3 sequence: CASSLGPGQGGPSTDTQYF. CDR3 DNA sequence: TGTGCCAGCAGCTTAGGTCCGGGCCAGGGAGGTCCTAGCACAGATACGCAGTATTTT. The chain uses TRBV7-2 and TRBJ2-3, with D possibly TRBD2 on 6 matching bases. The germline V gene has CDR1 SGHTA and CDR2 FQGNSA. There are 19 residues in the CDR3. V gave up 1 base and J gave up 0 bases, with 20 bases separating them.

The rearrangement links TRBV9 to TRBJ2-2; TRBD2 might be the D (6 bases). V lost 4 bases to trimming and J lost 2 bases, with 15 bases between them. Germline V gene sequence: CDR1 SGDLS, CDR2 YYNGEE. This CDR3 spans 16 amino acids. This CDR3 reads CASSPLLGLNTGELFF. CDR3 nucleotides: TGTGCCAGCAGCCCTCTATTAGGACTAAACACCGGGGAGCTGTTTTTT.

The CDR3 DNA reads as TGTGCCACCAGCGGAGGGAGGAGGACAGCGAACACTGAAGCTTTCTTT. This sequence encodes CATSGGRRTANTEAFF. This chain links TRBV15 with TRBJ1-1, with a weak D call TRBD1 (6 bases). V dropped 5 bases and J dropped 1 base, with 17 bases sitting between them. Germline V gene sequence: CDR1 LNHNV, CDR2 YYDKDF (reference sequence). This CDR3 has 16 amino acids.

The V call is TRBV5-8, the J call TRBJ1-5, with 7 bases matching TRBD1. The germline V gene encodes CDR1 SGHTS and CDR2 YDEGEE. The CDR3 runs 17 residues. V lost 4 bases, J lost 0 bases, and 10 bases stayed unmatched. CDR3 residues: CASSRGTVSYSNQPQHF. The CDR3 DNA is TGTGCCAGCAGCCGAGGGACAGTATCTTATAGCAATCAGCCCCAGCATTTT.

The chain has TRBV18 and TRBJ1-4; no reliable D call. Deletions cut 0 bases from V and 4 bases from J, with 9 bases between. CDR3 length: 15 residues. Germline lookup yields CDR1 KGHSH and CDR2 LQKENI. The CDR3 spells CASSPPQSRNEKLFF. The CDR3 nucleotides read TGTGCCAGCTCACCACCGCAGTCCCGTAATGAAAAACTGTTTTTT.

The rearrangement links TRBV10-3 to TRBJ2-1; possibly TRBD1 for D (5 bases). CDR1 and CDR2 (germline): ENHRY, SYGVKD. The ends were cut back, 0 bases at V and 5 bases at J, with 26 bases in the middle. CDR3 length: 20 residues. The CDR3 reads CAISESSPVQGTRSNNEQFF. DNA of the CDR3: TGTGCCATCAGTGAGTCGAGCCCGGTGCAGGGCACCCGATCGAACAATGAGCAGTTCTTC.

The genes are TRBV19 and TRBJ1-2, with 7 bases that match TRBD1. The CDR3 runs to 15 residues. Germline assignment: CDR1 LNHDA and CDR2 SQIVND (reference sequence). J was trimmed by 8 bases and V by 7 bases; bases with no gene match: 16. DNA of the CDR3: TGTGCCAGTACCGACTCCCGGACAGGTCTAGCGGGCTACACCTTC. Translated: CASTDSRTGLAGYTF.

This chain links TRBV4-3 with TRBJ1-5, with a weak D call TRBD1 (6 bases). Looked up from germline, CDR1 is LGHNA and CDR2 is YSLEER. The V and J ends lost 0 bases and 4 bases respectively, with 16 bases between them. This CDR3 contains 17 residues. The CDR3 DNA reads TGCGCCAGCAGCCAAGAACAGGGAGTCCCTTTTAATCAGCCCCAGCATTTT. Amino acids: CASSQEQGVPFNQPQHF.

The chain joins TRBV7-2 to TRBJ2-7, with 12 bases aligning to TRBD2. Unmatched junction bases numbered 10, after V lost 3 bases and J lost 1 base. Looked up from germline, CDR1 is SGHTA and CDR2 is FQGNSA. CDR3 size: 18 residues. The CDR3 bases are TGTGCCAGCAGCTTGGCTAGCGGGGGGGCCGGTACGTCCTACGAGCAGTACTTC. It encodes CASSLASGGAGTSYEQYF.

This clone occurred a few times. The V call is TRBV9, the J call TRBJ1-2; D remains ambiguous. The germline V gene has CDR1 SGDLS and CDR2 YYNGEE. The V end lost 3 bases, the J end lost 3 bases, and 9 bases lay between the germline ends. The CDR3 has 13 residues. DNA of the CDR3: TGTGCCAGCAGCGCCTCGGGTGACTATGGCTACACCTTC. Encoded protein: CASSASGDYGYTF.

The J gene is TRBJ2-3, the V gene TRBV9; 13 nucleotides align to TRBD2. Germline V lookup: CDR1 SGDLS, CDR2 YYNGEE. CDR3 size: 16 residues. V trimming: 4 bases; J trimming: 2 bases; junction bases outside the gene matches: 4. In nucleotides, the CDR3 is TGTGCCAGCAGCCCCGGGACTAGCGGGGCCACAGATACGCAGTATTTT. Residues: CASSPGTSGATDTQYF.

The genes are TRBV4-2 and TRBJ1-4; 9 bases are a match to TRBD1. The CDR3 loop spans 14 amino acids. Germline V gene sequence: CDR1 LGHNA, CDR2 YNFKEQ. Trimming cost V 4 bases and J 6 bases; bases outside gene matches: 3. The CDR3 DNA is TGTGCCAGCAGCCGGGACAGGGAGGATGAAAAACTGTTTTTT. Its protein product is CASSRDREDEKLFF.

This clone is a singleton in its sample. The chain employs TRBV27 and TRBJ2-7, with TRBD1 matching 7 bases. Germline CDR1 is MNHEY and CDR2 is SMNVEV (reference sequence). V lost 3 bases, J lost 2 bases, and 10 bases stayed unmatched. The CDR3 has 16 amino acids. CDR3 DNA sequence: TGTGCCAGCAGTTTTTCCCGGACAGGAGCCCCCTACGAGCAGTACTTC. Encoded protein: CASSFSRTGAPYEQYF.

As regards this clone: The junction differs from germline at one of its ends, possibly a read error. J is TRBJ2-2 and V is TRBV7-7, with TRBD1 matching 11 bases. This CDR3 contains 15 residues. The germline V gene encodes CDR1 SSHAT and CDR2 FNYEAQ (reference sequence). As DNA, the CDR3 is TGTGCTAGCAGCCGGACAGGGGGCGGCACCGGGGAGCTGTTTTTT. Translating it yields CASSRTGGGTGELFF.

The CDR3 sequence is CASSQEPPGTTKNIQYF. CDR3 DNA sequence: TGCGCCAGCAGCCAAGAGCCCCCAGGAACAACCAAAAACATTCAGTACTTC. The rearrangement links TRBV4-3 to TRBJ2-4; D not certain. V lost 0 bases and J 2 bases, leaving 14 bases between the germline ends. The CDR3 is 17 amino acids. Germline V CDR1 and CDR2: LGHNA, YSLEER.

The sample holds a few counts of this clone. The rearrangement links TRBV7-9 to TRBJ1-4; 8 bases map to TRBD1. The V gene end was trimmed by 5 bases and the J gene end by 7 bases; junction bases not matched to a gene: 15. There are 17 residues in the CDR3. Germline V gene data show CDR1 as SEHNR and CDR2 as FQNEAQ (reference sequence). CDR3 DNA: TGTGCCAGCAGCGACATTGACAGGGGATTTAGAAGTGAAAAACTGTTTTTT. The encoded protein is CASSDIDRGFRSEKLFF.

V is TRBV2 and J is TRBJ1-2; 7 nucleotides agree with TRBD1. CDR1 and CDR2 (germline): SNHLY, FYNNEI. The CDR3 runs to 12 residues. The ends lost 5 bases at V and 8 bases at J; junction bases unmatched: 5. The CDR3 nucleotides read TGTGCCAGCAGTTGGACAGGTGGAGGCTACACCTTC. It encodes CASSWTGGGYTF.

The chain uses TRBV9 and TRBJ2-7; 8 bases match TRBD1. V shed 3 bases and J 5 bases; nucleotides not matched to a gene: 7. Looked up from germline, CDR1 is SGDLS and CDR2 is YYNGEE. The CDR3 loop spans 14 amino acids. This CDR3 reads CASSARQGTDEQYF. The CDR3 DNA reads TGTGCCAGCAGCGCTCGACAGGGGACGGACGAGCAGTACTTC.

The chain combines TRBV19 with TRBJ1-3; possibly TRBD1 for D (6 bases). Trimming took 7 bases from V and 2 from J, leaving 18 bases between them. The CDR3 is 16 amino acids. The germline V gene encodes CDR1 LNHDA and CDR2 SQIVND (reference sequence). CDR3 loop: CASTHLTWTAGNTIYF. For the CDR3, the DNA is TGTGCCAGTACCCATCTGACATGGACAGCTGGAAACACCATATATTTT.

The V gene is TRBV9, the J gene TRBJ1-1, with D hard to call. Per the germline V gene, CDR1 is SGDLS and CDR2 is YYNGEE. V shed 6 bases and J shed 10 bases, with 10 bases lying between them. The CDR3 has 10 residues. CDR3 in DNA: TGTGCCAGCACCCTGGTCGGAGCTTTCTTT. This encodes CASTLVGAFF.

The CDR3 region is CASSVRFTGVGYEQYF. The CDR3 bases are TGTGCCAGCAGTGTGAGGTTTACAGGGGTGGGCTACGAGCAGTACTTC. The gene calls are TRBV25-1 and TRBJ2-7; 7 nucleotides align to TRBD1. This CDR3 is 16 amino acids long. V lost 4 bases to trimming and J lost 3 bases; unmatched junction nucleotides: 12. Per the germline V gene, CDR1 is MGHDK and CDR2 is SYGVNS.

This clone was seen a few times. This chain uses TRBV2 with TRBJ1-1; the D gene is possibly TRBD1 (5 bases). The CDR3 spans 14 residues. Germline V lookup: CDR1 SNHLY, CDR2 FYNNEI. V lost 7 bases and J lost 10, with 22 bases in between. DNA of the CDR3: TGTGCCAGCAATCCCAAACGGGGAGGGGACCGAGCTTTCTTT. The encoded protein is CASNPKRGGDRAFF.

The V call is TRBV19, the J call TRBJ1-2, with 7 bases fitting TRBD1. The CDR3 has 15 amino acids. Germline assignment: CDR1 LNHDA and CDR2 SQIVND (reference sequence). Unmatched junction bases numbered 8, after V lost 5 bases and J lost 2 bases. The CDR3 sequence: CASSPRQGQNYGYTF. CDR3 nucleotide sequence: TGTGCCAGTAGTCCTAGACAGGGACAAAACTATGGCTACACCTTC.

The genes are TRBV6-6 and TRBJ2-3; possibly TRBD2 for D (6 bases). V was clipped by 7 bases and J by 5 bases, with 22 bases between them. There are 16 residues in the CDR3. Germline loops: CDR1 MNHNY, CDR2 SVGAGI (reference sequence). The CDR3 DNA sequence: TGTGCCAGCACCCCTCGGAGGGCTAGTTCGGTAGATACGCAGTATTTT. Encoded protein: CASTPRRASSVDTQYF.